The clone carrying this T cell receptor (beta chain) appeared many times. This specimen belongs to a study of spatial heterogeneity in lung cancer. MiXCR was run by TCRdb on the 5' RACE reads, yielding one entry per CDR3 protein. Seen here are tens of thousands of distinct CDR3 sequences, approximately 5.8% observed once, and the top ten hold about 32%. Time point indicated: sample taken at primary tumor resection. The CDR3 loop spans 13 amino acids. The V and J ends lost 6 bases and 5 bases respectively, with 13 bases between them. Germline CDR1 reads SNHLY; CDR2 reads FYNNEI. Sequencing was performed on PBMCs, taken at surgery. The gene calls are TRBV2 and TRBJ2-5; possibly TRBD2 for D (6 bases). The source is a male donor with early-stage non-small cell lung cancer. CDR3 DNA sequence: TGTGCCAGCAGGCCAGGGAGGCGGGAGACCCAGTACTTC. Translated, it gives CASRPGRRETQYF.